The rows below give T cell receptor beta chains drawn from one sample of a study of identical twins. TCRdb processed the 5' RACE reads anew with MiXCR; each CDR3 protein has one entry. The table records some 730,000 distinct CDR3 sequences, 18% of them present only once. These data were also filed under a second study, of T cells expressing NK-cell markers.

Sequenced material: PBMCs. These receptors were taken from a woman younger than 35 in good health. Each CDR3 is given with its conserved first and last residue. D genes are given only for firm matches. The size of a clone is reported for some rows only, either as once, few or many, or as a class for expanded clones.

J | D | size | V | CDR3 | DNA
TRBJ2-3 | NA | NA | TRBV20-1 | CSAMQGWDTQYF | TGCAGTGCTATGCAGGGATGGGATACGCAGTATTTT
TRBJ1-2 | NA | NA | TRBV5-6 | CASSFRDVPYGYTF | TGTGCCAGCAGCTTTAGGGACGTTCCCTATGGCTACACCTTC
TRBJ2-3 | NA | few | TRBV24-1 | CATSDGDRTDTQYF | TGTGCCACCAGTGATGGCGATCGCACAGATACGCAGTATTTT
TRBJ2-1 | TRBD2 | NA | TRBV5-1 | CASSPRTSGVNEQFF | TGCGCCAGCAGCCCCCGGACTAGCGGGGTCAATGAGCAGTTCTTC
TRBJ1-5 | NA | few | TRBV20-1 | CSARDVVSAGKGISNQPQHF | TGCAGTGCTAGAGATGTTGTTTCGGCAGGGAAAGGCATAAGCAATCAGCCCCAGCATTTT
TRBJ2-5 | TRBD1 | NA | TRBV20-1 | CSARDPQGAGETQYF | TGCAGTGCTAGAGACCCACAGGGGGCAGGAGAGACCCAGTACTTC
TRBJ2-7 | TRBD2 | NA | TRBV7-9 | CASSFRLAGVTYEQYF | TGTGCCAGCAGCTTCCGACTAGCGGGAGTCACCTACGAGCAGTACTTC
TRBJ2-1 | NA | NA | TRBV2 | CASLNPPVSYNEQFF | TGTGCCAGCTTAAACCCCCCCGTTTCCTACAATGAGCAGTTCTTC
TRBJ2-2 | NA | few | TRBV20-1 | CSARDIGDTGELFF | TGCAGTGCTAGAGATATTGGGGACACCGGGGAGCTGTTTTTT
TRBJ2-7 | NA | many | TRBV5-1 | CASSLESSYEQYF | TGCGCCAGCAGCTTGGAGAGCTCCTACGAGCAGTACTTC
TRBJ2-5 | TRBD2 | NA | TRBV2 | CASRGTSGDGTQYF | TGTGCCAGCAGGGGGACTAGCGGGGACGGGACCCAGTACTTC
TRBJ2-3 | NA | few | TRBV29-1 | CSVEDRLSDTQYF | TGCAGCGTTGAAGATCGGTTGTCGGATACGCAGTATTTT
TRBJ2-5 | NA | NA | TRBV4-2 | CASSQGRDFQETQYF | TGTGCCAGCAGCCAGGGCCGGGACTTCCAAGAGACCCAGTACTTC
TRBJ2-1 | NA | few | TRBV20-1 | CSAREVGGPQNEQFF | TGCAGTGCTAGAGAGGTGGGGGGGCCGCAAAATGAGCAGTTCTTC
TRBJ2-1 | NA | NA | TRBV6-2/TRBV6-3 | CASSYSPPTRTAGLYNEQFF | TGTGCCAGCAGTTACTCGCCGCCAACTAGAACAGCAGGACTGTACAATGAGCAGTTCTTC
TRBJ2-7 | NA | NA | TRBV29-1 | CSVGEFSREQYF | TGCAGCGTTGGGGAGTTTTCGCGCGAGCAGTACTTC
TRBJ2-5 | TRBD2 | few | TRBV5-1 | CASSLVTGGPETQYF | TGCGCCAGCAGCTTGGTAACGGGAGGTCCGGAGACCCAGTACTTC
TRBJ2-1 | NA | NA | TRBV5-6 | CASSWDSRSYNEQFF | TGTGCCAGCAGCTGGGACTCCAGATCCTACAATGAGCAGTTCTTC
TRBJ2-7 | NA | few | TRBV6-5 | CASSYGERQYF | TGTGCCAGCAGTTACGGCGAACGCCAGTACTTC
TRBJ1-5 | NA | many | TRBV6-2/TRBV6-3 | CASSYGGGNQPQHF | TGTGCCAGCAGTTACGGGGGAGGGAATCAGCCCCAGCATTTT